These T cell receptor beta chains were read from a single sample in a study of Ad26.COV2.S vaccination and SARS-CoV-2 variants. Measured with immunoSEQ multiplex PCR; TCRdb has only the in-frame clones, and not every one. The data hold about 680,000 clones, with approximately 88% observed a single time. The material was peripheral blood, obtained in a trial of Ad26.COV2.S vaccine versus placebo. The receptors were sampled from a person between 18 and 60 years old who received the Ad26.COV2.S COVID-19 vaccine or a placebo. CDR3s include the opening cysteine and the closing phenylalanine or tryptophan. The D gene is left open where the match is weak. Not every row has a clone size; where given, it reads once, few, many or a size class.

TRBV30	TRBJ2-2	NA	NA	TGTGCCTGGACCTATTACACCGGGGAGCTGTTTTTT	CAWTYYTGELFF
TRBV11-2	TRBJ2-5	NA	NA	TGTGCCAGCAGCGCACGGGACCCGACGGAGACCCAGTACTTC	CASSARDPTETQYF
TRBV5-4	TRBJ2-5	TRBD2	once	TGTGCCAGCAGCTTGCGACTAGCGGGAGAAGAGACCCAGTACTTC	CASSLRLAGEETQYF
TRBV19	TRBJ2-3	NA	NA	TGTGCCAGTAGTCCCCTTGCACGGACCTTCACAGATACGCAGTATTTT	CASSPLARTFTDTQYF
TRBV3-1/TRBV3-2	TRBJ1-3	NA	NA	TGTGCCAGCAGCCGGGAAACAGGGACCCACTCTGGAAACACCATATATTTT	CASSRETGTHSGNTIYF
TRBV27	TRBJ1-5	TRBD1	few	TGTGCCAGCAGTTTACGGGACAGGGGAAATCAGCCCCAGCATTTT	CASSLRDRGNQPQHF
TRBV5-4	TRBJ2-1	TRBD2	NA	TGTGCCAGCAGCCCACGGGGGGGGAGCTCCTACAATGAGCAGTTCTTC	CASSPRGGSSYNEQFF
TRBV4-2	TRBJ1-4	TRBD1	NA	TGTGCCAGCAGCCTAGGACAGGGGGCTGCTAATGAAAAACTGTTTTTT	CASSLGQGAANEKLFF
TRBV4-2	TRBJ2-5	NA	NA	TGTGCCAGCAGCCAAGATGGCACAGGGAACGCGGAGACCCAGTACTTC	CASSQDGTGNAETQYF
TRBV27	TRBJ2-7	NA	NA	TGTGCCAGTTCCGGGGCAGGGCTCAGCGAGCAGTACTTC	CASSGAGLSEQYF
TRBV5-5	TRBJ2-7	NA	NA	TGTGCCAGCAGCTTGGGTAGGGCGTTATACGAGCAGTACTTC	CASSLGRALYEQYF
TRBV7-3	TRBJ1-1	NA	NA	TGTGCCAGCAGCCCTGGAAAGACATCGGGCGTCACTGAAGCTTTCTTT	CASSPGKTSGVTEAFF
TRBV5-4	TRBJ1-1	NA	NA	TGTGCCAGCAGCCCAGCCGTGGCCACTGAAGCTTTCTTT	CASSPAVATEAFF
TRBV12-3/TRBV12-4	TRBJ2-3	NA	NA	TGTGCCAGCAGTTTAGCCCCGGATACGCAGTATTTT	CASSLAPDTQYF
TRBV9	TRBJ1-1	TRBD1	once	TGTGCCAGCAGCCCGGGACAGGGGAAGGGTTTTGCTTTCTTT	CASSPGQGKGFAFF
TRBV19	TRBJ2-7	NA	NA	TGTGCCAGTAGTATTTCAGCGCAAAGTTTTGTATCCTACGAGCAGTACTTC	CASSISAQSFVSYEQYF
TRBV7-2	TRBJ1-1	NA	NA	TGTGCCAGCAGCTTTCAGGGGACTGACACTGAAGCTTTCTTT	CASSFQGTDTEAFF
TRBV24-1	TRBJ2-1	TRBD1	NA	TGTGCCACCAGTGCCTCGGACAGGGGTGGGGATGAGCAGTTCTTC	CATSASDRGGDEQFF
TRBV10-3	TRBJ2-1	TRBD2	NA	TGTGCCAGCACTAGCGGTTTTACCTACAATGAGCAGTTCTTC	CASTSGFTYNEQFF